This T cell receptor (beta chain) was retrieved from a study of brain T cells in children with intractable seizures. This table comes from immunoSEQ multiplex PCR, and its TCRdb copy is limited to in-frame clones, with some not included. The table records approximately 330,000 clones, roughly 93% of them present only once. The V gene's germline CDR1 is MNHNS and CDR2 SASEGT. V lost 0 bases to trimming and J lost 5 bases; unmatched junction nucleotides: 2. The CDR3 spans 15 residues. Noted time point: blood from clinic visit 5 months post-surgery; TSC patient then seizure free. Sequencing was limited to surgery cases with top T cell transcript signatures in brain tissue. Patients received at least one anti-epileptic drug before surgery.

The receptor's source is a boy in the first two years of life with tuberous sclerosis and intractable seizures. This sequence joins TRBV6-1 and TRBJ1-5; 9 nucleotides match TRBD1. Sequenced material: peripheral blood, taken 4 to 6 months after surgery. This chain's CDR3 is CASSEARTGDQPQHF. For the CDR3, the DNA is TGTGCCAGCAGTGAAGCAAGGACAGGGGATCAGCCCCAGCATTTT.